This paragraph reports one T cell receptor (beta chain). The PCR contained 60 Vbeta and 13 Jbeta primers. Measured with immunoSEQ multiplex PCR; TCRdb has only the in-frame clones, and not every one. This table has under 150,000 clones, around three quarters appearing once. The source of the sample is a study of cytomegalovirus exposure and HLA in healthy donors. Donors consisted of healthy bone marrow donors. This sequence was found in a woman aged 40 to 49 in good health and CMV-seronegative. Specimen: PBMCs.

Here the CDR3 reads CASSAAQGVFDEQYF. Written as DNA, the CDR3 is TGTGCCAGCAGCGCCGCGCAGGGGGTCTTCGACGAGCAGTACTTC. The chain has TRBV9 and TRBJ2-5; 7 nucleotides match TRBD1. The assigned J gene may be wrong: the sequence end matches TRBJ2-7 better. CDR3 length: 15 residues. CDR1 is SGDLS and CDR2 is YYNGEE in the germline V gene.